The rows below give T cell receptor beta chains drawn from one sample of a study of T-cell memory formation after mild COVID-19. TCRdb called the 5' RACE reads again in MiXCR, with one record for every CDR3 protein. The table shows about 110,000 distinct CDR3 sequences, with 22% occurring only once. Sequencing was carried out using PBMCs or a T cell subset sorted from them (not recorded which). Receptors were obtained from a young man who had mild COVID-19 (a few samples of this study predate the infection). Cell type and time point are not known. CDR3s include the opening cysteine and the closing phenylalanine or tryptophan. A D gene is named only where the DNA matches it firmly. Clone size appears in some rows only: once, few, many, or a class for an expanded clone.

>TRBV4-3|TRBJ2-6|few|NA
CASSQDTRGSGANVLTF
TGCGCCAGCAGCCAAGATACGCGGGGCTCTGGGGCCAACGTCCTGACTTTC
>TRBV12-3/TRBV12-4|TRBJ2-5|NA|TRBD1
CASSWGTGGETQYF
TGTGCCAGCAGTTGGGGGACAGGGGGAGAGACCCAGTACTTC
>TRBV7-8|TRBJ1-1|few|TRBD1
CASSLSVDRGWNTEAFF
TGTGCCAGCAGCTTAAGTGTGGACAGGGGGTGGAACACTGAAGCTTTCTTT
>TRBV6-5|TRBJ1-2|NA|NA
CASTLMGAGYGYTF
TGTGCCAGCACCCTAATGGGGGCGGGCTATGGCTACACCTTC
>TRBV19|TRBJ2-7|NA|NA
CASSNGVPDSYEQYF
TGTGCCAGTAGTAACGGGGTGCCAGACTCCTACGAGCAGTACTTC
>TRBV7-2|TRBJ2-1|NA|NA
CASSSTPATSPYNEQFF
TGTGCCAGCAGCTCCACCCCCGCGACTAGTCCCTACAATGAGCAGTTCTTC
>TRBV12-3/TRBV12-4|TRBJ1-5|NA|NA
CASSSPGTRGQPQHF
TGTGCCAGCAGTTCCCCCGGGACAAGAGGTCAGCCCCAGCATTTT
>TRBV6-6|TRBJ2-5|NA|NA
CASRAPTSSAVQETQYF
TGTGCCAGCAGAGCGCCAACTAGCTCAGCAGTACAAGAGACCCAGTACTTC
>TRBV19|TRBJ1-5|many|NA
CASTGSMVQPQHF
TGTGCCAGTACTGGTTCTATGGTTCAGCCCCAGCATTTT
>TRBV20-1|TRBJ2-5|few|NA
CSARQVLQETQYF
TGCAGTGCAAGACAGGTCCTCCAAGAGACCCAGTACTTC
>TRBV30|TRBJ2-1|few|NA
CAWGTLREQFF
TGTGCCTGGGGGACCCTGCGGGAGCAGTTCTTC
>TRBV7-9|TRBJ2-2|NA|NA
CASMGSGELFF
TGTGCCAGTATGGGATCCGGGGAGCTGTTTTTT
>TRBV27|TRBJ1-1|NA|TRBD1
CASSLTGVATEAFF
TGTGCCAGCAGTTTGACAGGGGTGGCCACTGAAGCTTTCTTT
>TRBV7-8|TRBJ2-1|many|TRBD2
CASSLPRGGASTYNEQFF
TGTGCCAGCAGCTTACCCCGCGGGGGGGCCAGTACTTACAATGAGCAGTTCTTC
>TRBV19|TRBJ1-5|NA|NA
CASSYAEGSISPQHF
TGTGCCAGTAGTTACGCTGAGGGAAGTATCAGCCCCCAGCATTTT
>TRBV4-1|TRBJ2-4|few|NA
CASSQQEAKNIQYF
TGCGCCAGCAGCCAACAGGAAGCCAAAAACATTCAGTACTTC
>TRBV20-1|TRBJ1-1|few|TRBD1
CSALGTGLMNTEAFF
TGCAGTGCTCTAGGGACAGGGCTTATGAACACTGAAGCTTTCTTT
>TRBV6-6|TRBJ2-2|few|TRBD2
CASGWRGDTGELFF
TGTGCCAGCGGGTGGCGGGGGGACACCGGGGAGCTGTTTTTT
>TRBV5-1|TRBJ1-6|NA|NA
CASSLPPVGRIDSPLHF
TGCGCCAGCAGCCTGCCACCCGTAGGTCGGATAGATTCACCCCTCCACTTT
>TRBV20-1|TRBJ2-7|NA|NA
CSARARAYEQYF
TGCAGTGCTAGAGCTAGAGCCTACGAGCAGTACTTC
>TRBV7-9|TRBJ1-1|NA|NA
CASSPTGFTEAFF
TGTGCCAGCAGCCCCACAGGGTTCACTGAAGCTTTCTTT
>TRBV24-1|TRBJ2-3|NA|TRBD1
CATSDPQGGTDTQYF
TGTGCCACCAGTGACCCACAGGGGGGCACAGATACGCAGTATTTT
>TRBV7-3|TRBJ2-3|few|NA
CASSPGTGLSTDTQYF
TGTGCCAGCAGCCCAGGGACGGGTCTTAGCACAGATACGCAGTATTTT
>TRBV4-1|TRBJ2-6|NA|NA
CASSQRGATLSGANVLTF
TGCGCCAGCAGCCAAAGAGGGGCAACCCTCTCTGGGGCCAACGTCCTGACTTTC
>TRBV6-6|TRBJ2-1|NA|NA
CASRRGRGSYNEQFF
TGTGCCAGCAGGAGGGGCAGGGGATCCTACAATGAGCAGTTCTTC
>TRBV7-9|TRBJ2-1|few|NA
CANGLLSYNEQFF
TGTGCCAACGGACTCCTATCTTACAATGAGCAGTTCTTC
>TRBV15|TRBJ1-1|NA|TRBD1
CATSATGVNTEAFF
TGTGCCACCAGTGCGACAGGGGTGAACACTGAAGCTTTCTTT
>TRBV7-9|TRBJ2-5|few|TRBD1
CASSYSGTGQETQYF
TGTGCCAGCAGCTACTCTGGGACAGGGCAAGAGACCCAGTACTTC
>TRBV7-3|TRBJ1-1|NA|NA
CASSSGWTEAFF
TGTGCCAGCAGCTCCGGCTGGACTGAAGCTTTCTTT
>TRBV19|TRBJ2-2|once|NA
CASSTFRGSPGELFF
TGTGCCAGTAGCACTTTTCGTGGGTCTCCCGGGGAGCTGTTTTTT
>TRBV6-2/TRBV6-3|TRBJ2-7|few|NA
CASIGTPRGEQYF
TGTGCCAGCATCGGGACACCCCGGGGCGAGCAGTACTTC
>TRBV10-2|TRBJ1-2|NA|NA
CASSENAGYNYGYTF
TGCGCCAGCAGTGAAAACGCAGGGTATAACTATGGCTACACCTTC
>TRBV7-9|TRBJ2-7|few|NA
CASTSDLRTYEQYF
TGTGCCAGCACCTCAGACCTAAGAACATACGAGCAGTACTTC
>TRBV29-1|TRBJ2-7|NA|NA
CSARIRDEQYF
TGCAGCGCCAGGATTCGCGACGAGCAGTACTTC
>TRBV7-2|TRBJ1-1|few|NA
CASRATGSEAFF
TGTGCCAGCAGAGCCACCGGGTCTGAAGCTTTCTTT
>TRBV7-3|TRBJ2-2|few|NA
CASSLGPGGNTGELFF
TGTGCCAGCAGCTTAGGCCCAGGCGGAAACACCGGGGAGCTGTTTTTT
>TRBV5-1|TRBJ1-6|NA|NA
CASSGTEDFNSPLHF
TGCGCCAGCAGCGGGACGGAAGATTTCAATTCACCCCTCCACTTT
>TRBV2|TRBJ2-7|NA|NA
CDSSAGWISYEQYF
TGTGACAGCAGTGCCGGGTGGATCTCCTACGAGCAGTACTTC
>TRBV11-2|TRBJ2-1|NA|NA
CASSYARDKQFF
TGTGCCAGCAGTTACGCCCGGGACAAGCAGTTCTTC
>TRBV3-1|TRBJ1-2|NA|NA
CASSQDARESNYGYTF
TGTGCCAGCAGCCAAGATGCCAGGGAGTCTAACTATGGCTACACCTTC
>TRBV7-9|TRBJ2-7|few|NA
CASSPGSTYEQYF
TGTGCCAGCAGCCCGGGATCCACCTACGAGCAGTACTTC
>TRBV5-1|TRBJ2-5|NA|TRBD2
CASFNSGEETQYF
TGCGCCAGCTTTAACAGCGGGGAGGAGACCCAGTACTTC
>TRBV7-9|TRBJ2-3|few|NA
CASIRIDTDTQYF
TGTGCCAGCATCAGGATAGATACAGATACGCAGTATTTT
>TRBV7-9|TRBJ2-7|many|TRBD1
CASSPDREKQYF
TGTGCCAGCAGCCCGGACAGGGAAAAGCAGTACTTC
>TRBV11-2|TRBJ2-2|NA|NA
CASSPKGNPGQLFF
TGTGCCAGCAGTCCTAAGGGGAACCCCGGGCAGCTGTTTTTT
>TRBV5-1|TRBJ1-2|few|NA
CASSYMDRGYGYTF
TGCGCCAGCAGCTATATGGACAGAGGCTATGGCTACACCTTC
>TRBV5-1|TRBJ2-1|few|NA
CASSSRDLYNEQFF
TGCGCCAGCAGCTCCCGGGACCTCTACAATGAGCAGTTCTTC
>TRBV12-3/TRBV12-4|TRBJ2-5|few|NA
CASSLRLAEETQYF
TGTGCCAGCAGTTTGCGGCTAGCTGAAGAGACCCAGTACTTC
>TRBV28|TRBJ1-5|NA|TRBD1
CASNLDRANQPQHF
TGTGCCAGCAACCTAGACAGGGCCAATCAGCCCCAGCATTTT
>TRBV7-2|TRBJ2-5|few|TRBD2
CASSLVLAGGLLETQYF
TGTGCCAGCAGCTTAGTTCTAGCGGGGGGTTTGTTAGAGACCCAGTACTTC
>TRBV2|TRBJ2-2|NA|TRBD1
CASKDRAIVGELFF
TGTGCCAGCAAAGACAGGGCAATCGTCGGGGAGCTGTTTTTT
>TRBV9|TRBJ2-5|NA|TRBD1
CASSVDRRDRPGEETQYF
TGTGCCAGCAGCGTCGACCGTCGGGACAGACCTGGGGAAGAGACCCAGTACTTC